These 23 T cell receptor beta chains were all obtained from the same sample, sequenced in a study of breast tumors, draining lymph nodes, adjacent tissues. Axillary draining lymph nodes of breast cancer patients supplied the node samples. One entry per CDR3 protein results from TCRdb running MiXCR on the multiplex PCR reads. Of fewer than 250,000 distinct CDR3 sequences in the sample, approximately 30% are singletons; the top ten hold around 1.4%. The specimen was axillary lymph node tissue. These TCRs come from a female donor with breast cancer. Some clones in this sample may be carry-over from other donors' samples.

V gene TRBV11-1 combines with J gene TRBJ2-7; a weak D match, TRBD1 (5 bases). This CDR3 spans 19 amino acids. Germline assignment: CDR1 SGHAT and CDR2 FQDESV (reference sequence). The V gene lost 5 bases and the J gene lost 0 bases, with 26 bases spanning the gap. DNA of the CDR3: TGTGCCAGCAGCAAAGTAAGGGGCAGGGAAGTCCCCTTCTCCTACGAGCAGTACTTC. Translated: CASSKVRGREVPFSYEQYF.

This clonotype came up many times. The chain couples TRBV4-2 to TRBJ2-7; D call uncertain. The V and J ends lost 0 bases and 2 bases respectively, with 11 bases between them. The CDR3 contains 15 residues. The germline CDR1 and CDR2 sequences are LGHNA and YNFKEQ. The CDR3 reads CASSQDIARAYEQYF. The CDR3 DNA reads as TGTGCCAGCAGCCAAGATATCGCCCGCGCCTACGAGCAGTACTTC.

Of note for this clonotype: Being one base from a much bigger clone, this may be a read error. The V gene is TRBV11-2, the J gene TRBJ2-7, with a possible D match to TRBD2 (6 bases). Per the germline V gene, CDR1 is SGHAT and CDR2 is FQNNGV. The V gene lost 4 bases and the J gene lost 7 bases, with 23 bases spanning the gap. CDR3 length equals 16 residues. This chain's CDR3 is CASSSGIAVVLEEQYF. CDR3 DNA sequence: TGTGCCAGCAGCTCGGGAATAGCGGTTGTCCTTGAGGAGCAGTACTTC.

This sequence joins TRBV11-2 and TRBJ1-1, with a possible D match to TRBD1 (5 bases). The germline V gene encodes CDR1 SGHAT and CDR2 FQNNGV. The CDR3 consists of 14 residues. Trimming pared 3 bases from V and 3 bases from J, leaving 11 bases between. The CDR3 region is CASSLQGQYTEAFF. The CDR3 coding sequence is TGTGCCAGCAGCTTGCAGGGCCAATACACTGAAGCTTTCTTT.

This chain links TRBV28 with TRBJ2-4; D may be TRBD1 (6 bases). The V gene lost 10 bases and the J gene lost 7 bases, with 20 bases spanning the gap. This CDR3 is 14 amino acids long. Per germline, CDR1 MDHEN and CDR2 SYDVKM. DNA for the CDR3: TGTGCCACTACGGGGCAGGGGAAACGGAACATTCAGTACTTC. Protein product: CATTGQGKRNIQYF.

This clonotype was recorded at least ten times. The V and J genes are TRBV5-1 and TRBJ1-5; TRBD1 is a possible D gene (5 bases). Trimming removed 3 bases from V and 5 bases from J, with 15 bases in between. Germline CDR1 reads SGHRS; CDR2 reads YFSETQ. The CDR3 has 15 residues. The CDR3 protein is CASSSTGTRDQPQHF. In DNA form, the CDR3 reads TGCGCCAGCAGCTCAACCGGGACGAGGGATCAGCCCCAGCATTTT. The full variable domain, rest sourced from reference TRBV5-1 and TRBJ1-5, is KAGVTQTPRYLIKTRGQQVTLSCSPISGHRSVSWYQQTPGQGLQFLFEYFSETQRNKGNFPGRFSGRQFSNSRSEMNVSTLELGDSALYLCASSSTGTRDQPQHFGDGTRLSIL.

This clonotype was seen ten or more times. CDR3 loop: CASSMERTWQRNQPQHF. The CDR3 coding sequence is TGTGCCAGTAGTATGGAAAGGACTTGGCAGCGCAATCAGCCCCAGCATTTT. The rearrangement uses TRBV19 and TRBJ1-5, with D uncertain. With 3 bases removed from V and 2 bases from J, the gap between germline ends came to 17 bases. Germline CDR1 reads LNHDA; CDR2 reads SQIVND (reference sequence). The CDR3 extends over 17 amino acids. Using reference TRBV19 and TRBJ1-5 for the parts outside the CDR3, the full variable domain is DGGITQSPKYLFRKEGQNVTLSCEQNLNHDAMYWYRQDPGQGLRLIYYSQIVNDFQKGDIAEGYSVSREKKESFPLTVTSAQKNPTAFYLCASSMERTWQRNQPQHFGDGTRLSIL.

This clonotype was seen many times. CDR3 loop: CATSESGSRSNQPQHF. The CDR3, as DNA: TGTGCCACCAGTGAGTCAGGCTCCCGTAGCAATCAGCCCCAGCATTTT. The rearrangement uses TRBV24-1 and TRBJ1-5; unclear D gene. Germline loops: CDR1 KGHDR, CDR2 SFDVKD. This CDR3 has 16 amino acids. V shed 4 bases and J shed 0 bases, with 12 bases lying between them.

This clonotype showed up many times. The chain has TRBV10-2 and TRBJ2-1; 8 nucleotides line up with TRBD2. The junction had 1 base not matched to a gene; V was cut back by 0 bases and J by 3 bases. CDR1 and CDR2 (germline): WSHSY, SAAADI. This CDR3 region has 15 residues. Here the CDR3 reads CASSESSGNYNEQFF. The CDR3 DNA is TGCGCCAGCAGTGAGTCTAGCGGGAACTACAATGAGCAGTTCTTC.

The rearrangement uses TRBV20-1 and TRBJ2-1; 11 positions agree with TRBD2. The V gene's germline CDR1 is DFQATT and CDR2 SNEGSKA (reference sequence). V gave up 0 bases and J gave up 9 bases; unmatched junction bases: 16. This CDR3 comprises 18 residues. Written as DNA, the CDR3 is TGCAGTGCTAGAGATCGCGCTAGCGGGAGGAGGACACCAAGTGAGCAGTTCTTC. This codes for CSARDRASGRRTPSEQFF.

The chain couples TRBV5-5 to TRBJ1-2; D possibly corresponds to TRBD1 (5 bases). The CDR3 spans 14 residues. Trimming cost V 5 bases and J 3 bases, with 14 bases left between them. Germline values: CDR1 SGHKS, CDR2 YYEKEE (reference sequence). The CDR3 reads CASSLRGGDYGYTF. CDR3 DNA: TGTGCCAGCAGTCTGCGCGGGGGGGACTATGGCTACACCTTC.

The rearrangement uses TRBV13 and TRBJ1-1, with TRBD1 as a possible D gene (5 bases). Germline V gene lookup returns CDR1 PRHDT and CDR2 FYEKMQ (reference sequence). This CDR3 spans 15 amino acids. Between the trimmed V and J ends, which lost 5 bases and 1 base, there was a span of 14 bases. CDR3 protein: CASSPPGRTNTEAFF. The CDR3 DNA is TGTGCCAGCAGCCCCCCGGGACGGACGAACACTGAAGCTTTCTTT.

This clonotype was observed a single time. At one end the junction does not follow the germline gene, possibly because of a read error. This chain joins TRBV5-8 and TRBJ2-5; the D is unclear. This CDR3 comprises 13 residues. The germline V gene has CDR1 SGHTS and CDR2 YDEGEE. Here the CDR3 reads CASSLGHQETRYF. The CDR3 bases are TGTGCCAGCAGCTTGGGGCACCAAGAGACCCGGTACTTC.

The chain employs TRBV6-5 and TRBJ1-6; weak D call: TRBD1 (5 bases). Germline V gene lookup returns CDR1 MNHEY and CDR2 SVGAGI. This CDR3 has 14 amino acids. Trimming removed 7 bases from V and 7 bases from J, with 14 bases in between. CDR3 DNA: TGTGCCAGCACATACAGGTGGTCAAATTCACCCCTCCACTTT. Protein: CASTYRWSNSPLHF.

Only a few counts were recorded for this clonotype. This rearrangement joins TRBV28 to TRBJ2-4; no reliable D call. V lost 6 bases and J 0 bases, leaving 15 bases between the germline ends. This CDR3 has 16 residues. Germline V lookup: CDR1 MDHEN, CDR2 SYDVKM. The CDR3 nucleotides read TGTGCCAGCAGCCTTTTCAAGAGAGTAGCCAAAAACATTCAGTACTTC. Translating it yields CASSLFKRVAKNIQYF.

The CDR3 bases are TGTGCCAGCAGCTTAAAGGGTATGAGGGGACGTGGCAATCAGCCCCAGCATTTT. As protein: CASSLKGMRGRGNQPQHF. The chain is built from TRBV7-2 and TRBJ1-5; D possibly corresponds to TRBD1 (5 bases). This CDR3 comprises 18 residues. V lost 2 bases to trimming and J lost 2 bases, with 19 bases between them. Germline CDR1 and CDR2: SGHTA and FQGNSA.

About this clonotype itself: Just one base apart from a much larger clone, this may be a read error. The rearrangement joins TRBV9 to TRBJ2-6, with D perhaps being TRBD1 or TRBD2 (6 bases each). CDR1 is SGDLS, CDR2 YYNGEE, per germline. This CDR3 contains 16 residues. The CDR3 nucleotides are TGTGCCAGCAGCGCAGTCGGGGGCGCTGGGGCCAACGCCCTGACTTTC. Its translation: CASSAVGGAGANALTF. Complete variable domain (other parts from reference TRBV9 and TRBJ2-6): DSGVTQTPKHLITATGQRVTLRCSPRSGDLSVYWYQQSLDQGLQFLIQYYNGEERAKGNILERFSAQQFPDLHSELNLSSLELGDSALYFCASSAVGGAGANALTFGAGSRLTVL.

This clonotype was seen more than once but under ten times. The rearrangement links TRBV3-1 to TRBJ2-7, with TRBD2 matching 7 bases. The CDR3 has 15 amino acids. With V trimmed by 4 bases and J by 4 bases, 10 bases remained unmatched. Germline loops: CDR1 LGHDT, CDR2 YNNKEL (reference sequence). CDR3 DNA sequence: TGTGCCAGCAGCCGCGTAGCGGGCTATAAATACGAGCAGTACTTC. It is translated as CASSRVAGYKYEQYF.

This clonotype appeared many times. The chain recombines TRBV20-1 with TRBJ2-7; D is perhaps TRBD2 (5 bases). V lost 3 bases and J lost 0, with 18 bases in between. CDR1 and CDR2 (germline): DFQATT, SNEGSKA (reference sequence). The CDR3 extends over 16 amino acids. CDR3 protein: CSASSAWRASSYEQYF. The CDR3 DNA sequence: TGCAGTGCTAGTTCTGCCTGGCGGGCGAGCTCCTACGAGCAGTACTTC.

The sample holds a few counts of this clonotype. J is TRBJ2-2 and V is TRBV28, with D possibly being TRBD1 (6 bases). V lost 1 base and J 6 bases, leaving 12 bases between the germline ends. This CDR3 is 15 amino acids long. Per germline, CDR1 MDHEN and CDR2 SYDVKM. The CDR3 spells CASSLFTGFPGELFF. The DNA for the CDR3 is TGTGCCAGCAGTTTATTTACAGGGTTCCCCGGGGAGCTGTTTTTT.

This clonotype came up many times. V is TRBV6-6 and J is TRBJ2-5; D might be TRBD1 (5 bases). V dropped 2 bases and J dropped 0 bases, with 10 bases sitting between them. The CDR3 contains 15 residues. Germline V CDR1 and CDR2: MNHNY, SVGAGI (reference sequence). The CDR3 is CASSYGATDQETQYF. CDR3 nucleotides: TGTGCCAGCAGTTACGGAGCGACAGACCAAGAGACCCAGTACTTC.

Ten or more counts support this clonotype. The chain joins TRBV15 to TRBJ2-2; 15 bases fit TRBD2. Germline V lookup: CDR1 LNHNV, CDR2 YYDKDF (reference sequence). V dropped 1 base and J dropped 7; count of bases not matched to a gene: 7. The CDR3 loop spans 18 amino acids. The CDR3 region is CATSRVSGLAGGGGELFF. The CDR3 DNA sequence: TGTGCCACCAGCAGAGTTTCGGGACTAGCGGGAGGAGGCGGGGAGCTGTTTTTT.

V and J are TRBV2 and TRBJ2-5; D is perhaps TRBD1 or TRBD2 (5 bases each). Deletions cut 9 bases from V and 4 bases from J, with 15 bases between. Germline V gives CDR1 SNHLY, CDR2 FYNNEI. The CDR3 sequence is 13 residues long. This chain's CDR3 is CARRPGPRETQYF. In DNA form, the CDR3 reads TGTGCCAGACGTCCGGGACCACGAGAGACCCAGTACTTC.